Below are 7 T cell receptor beta chains sequenced from a single sample in a study of OX40 agonist ivuxolimab in advanced cancers. TCRdb's table, derived via immunoSEQ multiplex PCR, lists solely in-frame clones and lacks some. Here the sample spans some 30,000 clones, about 90% being singletons. The material sequenced was CD4+ or CD8+ T cells sorted from blood, taken in a trial of the OX40 agonist ivuxolimab. Receptors originate from an adult with an advanced solid tumor such as melanoma, head and neck, liver or kidney cancer.

This clone was picked up a small number of times. The V call is TRBV28, the J call TRBJ2-1; D is ambiguous. V dropped 2 bases and J dropped 8 bases, with 7 bases sitting between them. Germline loops: CDR1 MDHEN, CDR2 SYDVKM. The CDR3 spans 12 residues. CDR3 sequence: CASSLIVDEQFF. The CDR3 nucleotides are TGTGCCAGCAGTTTAATCGTTGATGAGCAGTTCTTC.

The CDR3 here is CANPGQGPNEQFF. The CDR3 bases are TGTGCCAACCCGGGACAGGGTCCCAATGAGCAGTTCTTC. The rearrangement links TRBV2 to TRBJ2-1; 9 bases are shared with TRBD1. This CDR3 has 13 residues. V lost 10 bases, J lost 6 bases, and 7 bases stayed unmatched. Germline lookup yields CDR1 SNHLY and CDR2 FYNNEI.

In its sample, this clone was seen a few times. V and J are TRBV7-9 and TRBJ1-2, with D hard to call. The CDR3 loop spans 13 amino acids. Germline V CDR1 and CDR2: SEHNR, FQNEAQ (reference sequence). V shed 2 bases and J shed 7 bases, with 11 bases lying between them. The CDR3 loop reads CASSLPQRSGYTF. The CDR3 region has the DNA TGTGCCAGCAGCTTACCCCAGAGGAGTGGCTACACCTTC.

V gene TRBV4-2 combines with J gene TRBJ2-4; no clear D gene. Germline V CDR1 and CDR2: LGHNA, YNFKEQ. Trimming removed 0 bases at V and 0 bases at J, with 15 bases between. The CDR3 sequence is 18 residues long. CDR3 bases: TGTGCCAGCAGCCAAGATCCTGGCAGGAGAGTAGCCAAAAACATTCAGTACTTC. Translation: CASSQDPGRRVAKNIQYF.

By proportion, this clone is medium-sized (0.01 to 0.1%). The rearrangement links TRBV6-5 to TRBJ2-7; D is ambiguous. Germline V lookup: CDR1 MNHEY, CDR2 SVGAGI. CDR3 length: 14 residues. V was cut by 3 bases and J by 5 bases, with 14 bases left in between. CDR3 protein: CASSYATWVHEQYF. The CDR3 coding sequence is TGTGCCAGCAGTTATGCCACGTGGGTGCACGAGCAGTACTTC.

The chain couples TRBV27 to TRBJ1-3; TRBD1 is a possible D gene (5 bases). Germline CDR1 is MNHEY and CDR2 is SMNVEV (reference sequence). The CDR3 covers 17 residues. V was cut by 3 bases and J by 0 bases, with 15 bases left in between. DNA of the CDR3: TGTGCCAGCAGTTTTTGGCCCGCGAGGGGCTCTGGAAACACCATATATTTT. Translating gives CASSFWPARGSGNTIYF.

The chain carries TRBV9 and TRBJ2-3; D gene uncertain. Per germline, CDR1 SGDLS and CDR2 YYNGEE. The CDR3 is 14 residues long. Trimming removed 0 bases from V and 1 base from J, with 6 bases in between. Written as DNA, the CDR3 is TGTGCCAGCAGCGTAGATTTGGGCACAGATACGCAGTATTTT. Translation: CASSVDLGTDTQYF.